These 5 T cell receptor beta chains share one sample of origin, sequenced in a study of shared clonotypes between healthy human individuals (dated by TCRdb to 2020 to 2022). Preparation of the library involved the immunoSEQ multiplex PCR assay. Entries here come from immuneACCESS through TCRdb and include only in-frame sequences with V and J called. Some clones fail to appear in such tables; in the studies checked, an unresolved V gene covers under half of the shortfall, and the cause of the remainder is unknown. The sample yields millions of clones; about 95% were counted once. Roughly 1% of the sample lies in the top ten. CD8 naive samples were obtained by positive selection for CCR7 among CD45RO-negative cells, yielding a CD45RA+CCR7+ population from which TemRA cells were excluded. Material: naive CD8+ T cells sorted from blood. The label giving this sample's cell subset or site can be read as: CD45RA+CCR7+. These receptors were taken from a man aged 18 to 30 in good health.

V usage is TRBV4-1 and J usage is TRBJ2-1, with D unresolved. Looked up from germline, CDR1 is MGHRA and CDR2 is YSYEKL. V was cut by 2 bases and J by 8 bases, with 13 bases left in between. This CDR3 has 14 residues. The chain's CDR3 is CASSQHTNSDEQFF. Written as DNA, the CDR3 is TGCGCCAGCAGCCAACACACAAACAGTGATGAGCAGTTCTTC.

This chain uses TRBV6-5 with TRBJ1-2, with 8 positions matching TRBD1. Germline trimming cut 6 bases from V and 5 bases from J; bases unmatched to any gene: 8. CDR1 is MNHEY, CDR2 SVGAGI, per germline. The CDR3 runs 14 residues. In nucleotides, the CDR3 is TGTGCCAGCAGCCCAGGGGGCTATGGGTATGGCTACACCTTC. It yields the protein CASSPGGYGYGYTF.

Worth noting for this clone: The sample holds other DNA sequences that translate to the same CDR3. The chain uses TRBV7-9 and TRBJ2-7, with unresolved D. CDR1 and CDR2 (germline): SEHNR, FQNEAQ (reference sequence). V gave up 3 bases and J gave up 3 bases, with 9 bases separating them. The CDR3 totals 13 residues. The CDR3 nucleotides are TGTGCCAGCAGCTTTGGACCGAGCTACGAGCAGTACTTC. Translated, it gives CASSFGPSYEQYF.

The rearrangement links TRBV21-1 to TRBJ1-1; the tabulated D call, TRBD1, remains unverified against the DNA. TRBV21-1 counts as a pseudogene. The CDR3 is made up of 16 amino acids. CDR3 bases: TGTGCCAGCAGTGGCATTACAGGGGGAGGGATCACTGAAGCTTTCTTT. It translates to CASSGITGGGITEAFF.

This sequence joins TRBV10-3 and TRBJ2-1; 7 bases match TRBD2. CDR1 is ENHRY, CDR2 SYGVKD, per germline. V lost 2 bases, J lost 4 bases, and 8 bases stayed unmatched. This CDR3 is built from 16 residues. This chain's CDR3 is CAISETAGGIYNEQFF. The CDR3 nucleotides are TGTGCCATCAGTGAGACCGCCGGGGGGATTTACAATGAGCAGTTCTTC.